The 21 T cell receptor beta chains given below trace back to one sample, sequenced in a study of early T cells in non-severe SARS-CoV-2 infection. Using its own MiXCR run on the 5' RACE reads, TCRdb lists one record per CDR3 protein. The table records about 58,000 distinct CDR3 sequences, about 7.7% of them present only once. Sequencing input: whole blood. These TCRs come from an adult who was a healthcare worker with PCR-confirmed SARS-CoV-2 infection or an uninfected control (not recorded which).

The genes are TRBV20-1 and TRBJ2-1; 14 bases are shared with TRBD2. V dropped 6 bases and J dropped 6; count of bases not matched to a gene: 7. Germline V lookup: CDR1 DFQATT, CDR2 SNEGSKA (reference sequence). The CDR3 sequence is 15 residues long. For the CDR3, the DNA is TGCAGTGCGGGACTAGCGGGAGATAAGGCCAATGAGCAGTTCTTC. Residues: CSAGLAGDKANEQFF.

V is TRBV3-1 and J is TRBJ1-6; no reliable D call. The CDR3 totals 15 residues. Per the germline V gene, CDR1 is LGHDT and CDR2 is YNNKEL (reference sequence). Trimming pared 0 bases from V and 7 bases from J, leaving 10 bases between. CDR3 amino acids: CASSQDRAGNSPLHF. In DNA, the CDR3 is TGTGCCAGCAGCCAAGATCGAGCTGGAAATTCACCCCTCCACTTT.

This clonotype was counted between two and nine times. The chain recombines TRBV30 with TRBJ2-2; no firm D call. Germline values: CDR1 GTSNPN, CDR2 SVGIG (reference sequence). The CDR3 sequence is 14 residues long. V was clipped by 1 base and J by 0 bases, with 6 bases between them. CDR3 residues: CAWSDGANTGELFF. The CDR3 nucleotides read TGTGCCTGGAGTGACGGCGCGAACACCGGGGAGCTGTTTTTT.

The sample holds many counts of this clonotype. The rearrangement joins TRBV7-3 to TRBJ2-7; D tentatively reads TRBD1 or TRBD2 (5 bases each). Germline V CDR1 and CDR2: SGHTA, FQGTGA. V was trimmed by 6 bases and J by 1 base, leaving 10 bases between them. The CDR3 is 13 residues long. The CDR3 reads CASSRGTSYEQYF. The CDR3 DNA reads TGTGCCAGCAGTCGGGGCACGTCCTACGAGCAGTACTTC.

This clonotype was counted many times. The chain has TRBV18 and TRBJ2-1, with 11 nucleotides matching TRBD1. Germline V gene sequence: CDR1 KGHSH, CDR2 LQKENI. V lost 3 bases and J lost 8; bases outside the gene matches: 6. CDR3 length equals 15 residues. The CDR3 DNA is TGTGCCAGCTCACCCGGACAGGGGGCAGTCTATGAGCAGTTCTTC. It specifies CASSPGQGAVYEQFF. The variable domain in full, completed from reference TRBV18 and TRBJ2-1, reads NAGVMQNPRHLVRRRGQEARLRCSPMKGHSHVYWYRQLPEEGLKFMVYLQKENIIDESGMPKERFSAEFPKEGPSILRIQQVVRGDSAAYFCASSPGQGAVYEQFFGPGTRLTVL.

The rearrangement links TRBV7-2 to TRBJ1-4; tentatively, D is TRBD1 (5 bases). V was clipped by 2 bases and J by 8 bases, with 18 bases between them. Per germline, CDR1 SGHTA and CDR2 FQGNSA. The CDR3 length is 16 residues. CDR3 coding DNA: TGTGCCAGCAGCTTAAGGAGGGGACTAGAGAGCGAAAAACTGTTTTTT. It yields the protein CASSLRRGLESEKLFF.

This clonotype was recorded at least ten times. CDR3 residues: CASSYRREADTQYF. The CDR3 DNA reads as TGTGCCAGCAGTTATCGGAGAGAGGCAGATACGCAGTATTTT. The rearrangement uses TRBV2 and TRBJ2-3; D is uncertain. The CDR3 is made up of 14 amino acids. Germline loops: CDR1 SNHLY, CDR2 FYNNEI. V gave up 5 bases and J gave up 4 bases, with 13 bases separating them. Variable domain in full (rest from reference TRBV2 and TRBJ2-3): EPEVTQTPSHQVTQMGQEVILRCVPISNHLYFYWYRQILGQKVEFLVSFYNNEISEKSEIFDDQFSVERPDGSNFTLKIRSTKLEDSAMYFCASSYRREADTQYFGPGTRLTVL.

Many counts were recorded for this clonotype. The V call is TRBV28, the J call TRBJ2-1, with 15 positions matching TRBD2. The ends lost 7 bases at V and 0 bases at J; junction bases unmatched: 4. The CDR3 runs 17 residues. The germline V gene encodes CDR1 MDHEN and CDR2 SYDVKM. CDR3 region: CASKGLAGGSSYNEQFF. The CDR3, as DNA: TGTGCCAGCAAAGGACTAGCGGGAGGGAGCTCCTACAATGAGCAGTTCTTC.

Turning to this clonotype: A junction boundary mismatches the germline segment, possibly from a read error. This chain uses TRBV28 with TRBJ2-7; 7 bases align to TRBD1. This CDR3 region has 15 residues. Looked up from germline, CDR1 is MDHEN and CDR2 is SYDVKM. The CDR3 loop is CAGRNPGQMGYEQYF. The CDR3 DNA reads as TGTGCCGGCAGAAATCCGGGACAGATGGGTTACGAGCAGTACTTC.

The genes are TRBV5-4 and TRBJ1-1, with D hard to call. Trimming left V 0 bases short and J 2 bases short, with 8 bases between. The CDR3 is 14 amino acids. Germline loops: CDR1 SGHNT, CDR2 YYREEE (reference sequence). In nucleotides, the CDR3 is TGTGCCAGCAGCTTGGGGGCTGCAAACACTGAAGCTTTCTTT. Translating gives CASSLGAANTEAFF.

V and J are TRBV18 and TRBJ2-7; 8 nucleotides match TRBD1. The trim removed 6 bases at V and 4 bases at J, leaving 8 bases unmatched. Germline values: CDR1 KGHSH, CDR2 LQKENI. The CDR3 has 14 residues. CDR3 sequence (DNA): TGTGCCAGCTCTACCGGACAGGGCGGGTACGAGCAGTACTTC. Protein: CASSTGQGGYEQYF.

This clonotype was counted between two and nine times. The junction does not match germline at one end; this may be a read error. J is TRBJ2-1 and V is TRBV28; 7 bases align to TRBD2. The CDR3 totals 13 residues. Per germline, CDR1 MDHEN and CDR2 SYDVKM. CDR3 loop: CACRSGAIHEQFF. The CDR3 nucleotides are TGTGCCTGCAGAAGCGGGGCTATCCATGAGCAGTTCTTC.

The CDR3 coding sequence is TGCAGTGCTAGAGCAGACGGGGAGCTGTTTTTT. Translation gives CSARADGELFF. The chain recombines TRBV20-1 with TRBJ2-2, with D unclear. V was clipped by 1 base and J by 7 bases, with 4 bases between them. This CDR3 contains 11 residues. Germline V gives CDR1 DFQATT, CDR2 SNEGSKA (reference sequence).

This clonotype was observed at least ten times. The genes are TRBV29-1 and TRBJ2-5; D may be TRBD2 (6 bases). This CDR3 comprises 13 residues. V dropped 7 bases and J dropped 5 bases, with 17 bases sitting between them. Germline V CDR1 and CDR2: SQVTM, ANQGSEA. The CDR3 sequence is CSAKGSGGETQYF. The DNA for the CDR3 is TGCAGCGCCAAAGGGAGCGGAGGGGAGACCCAGTACTTC. Using reference TRBV29-1 and TRBJ2-5 for the parts outside the CDR3, the full variable domain is SAVISQKPSRDICQRGTSLTIQCQVDSQVTMMFWYRQQPGQSLTLIATANQGSEATYESGFVIDKFPISRPNLTFSTLTVSNMSPEDSSIYLCSAKGSGGETQYFGPGTRLLVL.

There are a few counts of this clonotype. V gene TRBV7-6 combines with J gene TRBJ2-7; a possible D gene is TRBD1 (5 bases). The germline V and J ends were trimmed by 0 bases and 0 bases, with 9 bases remaining between them. CDR3 length equals 15 residues. The germline CDR1 and CDR2 sequences are SGHVS and FNYEAQ. The CDR3 region is CASSLAGASSYEQYF. The CDR3 nucleotides read TGTGCCAGCAGCTTAGCAGGGGCCAGCTCCTACGAGCAGTACTTC.

The J gene is TRBJ2-7, the V gene TRBV5-5, with D perhaps being TRBD1 or TRBD2 (6 bases each). Trimming took 1 base from V and 5 from J, leaving 10 bases between them. CDR3 length equals 13 residues. Per germline, CDR1 SGHKS and CDR2 YYEKEE (reference sequence). The CDR3 DNA is TGTGCCAGCAGCTTGCCCGGGGGCCACGAGCAGTACTTC. Amino acid sequence: CASSLPGGHEQYF.

In its sample, this clonotype was seen many times. The V and J genes are TRBV20-1 and TRBJ1-2; D may be TRBD1 (5 bases). CDR3 length equals 14 residues. Trimming removed 4 bases at V and 5 bases at J, with 17 bases between. Per the germline V gene, CDR1 is DFQATT and CDR2 is SNEGSKA (reference sequence). CDR3 residues: CSATRQAGTYGYTF. In DNA form, the CDR3 reads TGCAGTGCTACGCGCCAGGCAGGGACTTATGGCTACACCTTC.

The CDR3 region is CASSQVARGDYGYTF. Here the CDR3 DNA reads TGCGCCAGCAGCCAAGTAGCCAGGGGGGACTATGGCTACACCTTC. V gene TRBV4-1 combines with J gene TRBJ1-2, with 7 positions matching TRBD1. Germline V gene lookup returns CDR1 MGHRA and CDR2 YSYEKL. The CDR3 loop spans 15 amino acids. V shed 1 base, J shed 3 bases, and the junction held 5 bases outside the gene matches.

This clonotype has just a few counts. The chain couples TRBV5-5 to TRBJ2-7, with 7 bases matching TRBD1. The length of the CDR3 is 14 residues. Trimming cost V 1 base and J 2 bases; bases outside gene matches: 3. Germline-derived CDR1 and CDR2 are SGHKS and YYEKEE (reference sequence). The CDR3 reads CASSLTGATYEQYF. The CDR3 coding sequence is TGTGCCAGCAGCTTGACAGGGGCGACCTACGAGCAGTACTTC.

This clonotype appeared many times. The rearrangement links TRBV27 to TRBJ2-4; D gene unclear. Between the trimmed V and J ends, which lost 4 bases and 0 bases, there was a span of 7 bases. The CDR3 is 14 amino acids. Per germline, CDR1 MNHEY and CDR2 SMNVEV (reference sequence). As DNA, the CDR3 is TGTGCCAGCAGTTCCCGAGGAGCCAAAAACATTCAGTACTTC. The encoded protein is CASSSRGAKNIQYF.

V gene TRBV28 combines with J gene TRBJ2-5; D is perhaps TRBD1 (5 bases). The CDR3 totals 16 residues. The germline V gene encodes CDR1 MDHEN and CDR2 SYDVKM. The ends were cut back, 5 bases at V and 4 bases at J, with 20 bases in the middle. CDR3 in DNA: TGTGCCAGCAGTAGCCCCCCCTCGACAGAAGGAGAGACCCAGTACTTC. Amino acid sequence: CASSSPPSTEGETQYF.